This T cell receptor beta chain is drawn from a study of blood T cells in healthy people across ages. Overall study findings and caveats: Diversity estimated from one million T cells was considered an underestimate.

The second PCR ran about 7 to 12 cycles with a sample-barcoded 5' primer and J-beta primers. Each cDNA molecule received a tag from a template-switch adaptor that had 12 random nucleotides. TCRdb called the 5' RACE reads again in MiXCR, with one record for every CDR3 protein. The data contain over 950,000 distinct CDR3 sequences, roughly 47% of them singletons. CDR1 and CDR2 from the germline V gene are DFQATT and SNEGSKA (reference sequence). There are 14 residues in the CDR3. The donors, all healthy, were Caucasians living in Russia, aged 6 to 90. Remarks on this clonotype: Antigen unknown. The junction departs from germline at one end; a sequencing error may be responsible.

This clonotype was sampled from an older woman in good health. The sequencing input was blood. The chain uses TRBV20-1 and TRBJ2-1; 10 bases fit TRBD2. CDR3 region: CSASSGRSSNEQFF. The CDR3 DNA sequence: TGCAGTGCATCTAGCGGGAGATCCTCCAATGAGCAGTTCTTC.